This paragraph covers one T cell receptor (beta chain) sequence. Its antigen is still unknown. No per-base quality is available; no much larger clone lies one base away. The donors were a few dozen Caucasian individuals from Russia, aged about 6 to 95 years, who were systemically healthy. Each donor gave roughly 11 milliliters of peripheral blood, drawn into EDTA-treated Vacutainer tubes. PBMCs were isolated by Ficoll-Paque density-gradient centrifugation, with at least 6 million obtained per sample. Trizol reagent was used to extract total RNA from the PBMCs, yielding at least 5 micrograms per sample. For every donor, an aliquot of PBMCs went through flow cytometry to measure the percentages of naive CD45RAhigh/CD27high T cells. This record comes from a study of blood T cells in healthy people across ages (dated by TCRdb to 2014 to 2015). About the investigation overall: In model experiments, roughly one uniquely barcoded TCR beta cDNA molecule per two T cells was captured by template switching. Two additional independent replicas of 1 million unique cDNA reads from the same blood draw were analyzed for two donors (one aged 18 to 29 and one aged 80 or older). Donors of different ages were randomly distributed across sequencing lanes to avoid experimental bias. The study measured age-related changes in TCR beta repertoire diversity using deep sequencing normalized with unique cDNA molecular identifiers. The donors were split into four age groups: young (average 16 years), middle-aged (nearly 40), aged (62) and long-lived (roughly 88).

Trimming accounts for 0 bases at V and 5 bases at J, while the number of junction bases matched to no gene is 9. CDR3 length: 17 amino acids, cysteine to phenylalanine. The only DNA kept is the CDR3, 51 bases in frame from the first base. The germline V gene yields SGHRS for CDR1 and YFSETQ for CDR2. Library construction relied on 5' RACE. The data were produced on an Illumina HiSeq 2500. A second PCR of roughly 6 to 11 cycles was performed with a sample-barcoded 5' primer and a J-beta primer mix. Each TCR beta cDNA molecule received a unique molecular identifier from a template-switch 5' adaptor carrying 12 random nucleotides. Each sample yielded at least 3 million CDR3-containing paired-end reads. First-strand cDNA was synthesized from all RNA with the Mint cDNA synthesis kit, primed by a TRBC-specific oligonucleotide. Following uracil-DNA glycosylase treatment, a first 18-cycle PCR with universal primers M1SS and BC2_uni_R was performed on all cDNA. The source study handled its data this way. Each sample was normalized by randomly selecting 1 million high-quality reads, each carrying a distinct molecular identifier. Reads sharing molecular identifiers were discarded rather than binned into consensus sequences. MiTCR, with a Q25 quality threshold and the strictest error-elimination algorithm, was used for CDR3 identification, clonotype clustering and error correction. Lower-bound total TCR beta diversity was estimated with a nonparametric unseen species model using Euler transformation. Starting from the raw public reads, TCRdb applied fastp trimming at Q25, assembled clones with MiXCR and retained in-frame beta chains. Rows with a matching CDR3 protein are joined into one entry that keeps the most common DNA and genes. TCRdb's processing, not the authors', yielded these V and J calls. Within this sample are fewer than 2,000,000 distinct CDR3 sequences, with about 31% of them counted one time only. Around 11% of the sample belongs to the ten largest clones.

Findings and caveats that apply to the study as a whole: Total diversity estimates from one million sequenced T cells were considered lower bounds and underestimates. The percentage of naive T cells measured by flow cytometry correlated strongly with observed TCR beta diversity. Compared with the aged group, the long-lived group had more naive CD4+ T cells, fewer expanded clones and increased TCR diversity, suggesting age selection. Observed TCR beta diversity per million T cells fell roughly linearly with age, and a significant reduction was already apparent by age around 39. Conclusive comparison of naive and antigen-experienced compartments was prevented by the profiling of bulk unsorted PBMCs. The CMV infection status of donors was not known, potentially confounding age-related changes in expanded clonotypes.

Sequences were obtained from blood. This clonotype was sampled from a woman between 25 and 40 years old in good health. The V gene is TRBV5-1 and the J gene is TRBJ2-3, with 10 bases aligning to TRBD2. The CDR3 region has the sequence CASSLASSGSGGDTQYF. The nucleotide sequence reads as follows: TGCGCCAGCAGCTTGGCGTCTAGCGGGAGTGGTGGAGATACGCAGTATTTT.